This T cell receptor (beta chain) was sequenced for a study of PD-L1 blockade in urothelial cancer. Whole-study context: Blood drawn 3 weeks (second dose) and 6 weeks after treatment start was analyzed.

Metastatic or locally advanced urothelial carcinoma was present in the patients. Germline CDR1 reads SGHNT; CDR2 reads YYREEE (reference sequence). The CDR3 spans 15 residues. Unmatched junction bases numbered 4, after V lost 7 bases and J lost 1 base. Every PCR was spiked with synthetic TCR analog templates. Libraries were prepared by immunoSEQ multiplex PCR; TCRdb keeps only in-frame clonotypes and omits some of them. This repertoire shows about 82,000 clones, 82% found once; its top ten account for more than 9%. This specimen was PBMCs, taken around atezolizumab (anti-PD-L1) treatment. The receptor was isolated from a man between 65 and 85 years old with urothelial cancer. The chain links TRBV5-4 to TRBJ2-5; 13 bases line up with TRBD2. The CDR3 DNA is TGTGCCAGCGGAGGGACTAGCGGGGCCCAAGAGACCCAGTACTTC. Protein product: CASGGTSGAQETQYF. Based on the CDR3 plus reference TRBV5-4 and TRBJ2-5, the full variable domain is ETGVTQSPTHLIKTRGQQVTLRCSSQSGHNTVSWYQQALGQGPQFIFQYYREEENGRGNFPPRFSGLQFPNYSSELNVNALELDDSALYLCASGGTSGAQETQYFGPGTRLLVL.